One T cell receptor (beta chain) is described in this entry. Both 60 Vbeta primers and 13 Jbeta primers went into the PCR. The repertoire was sequenced with immunoSEQ multiplex PCR; TCRdb's copy has only in-frame clones and lacks some. The sample consists of about 98,000 clones, about 81% of them appearing once. This specimen belongs to a study of cytomegalovirus exposure and HLA in healthy donors. The source material was PBMCs. The receptor was isolated from a man aged 35-49 years in good health and CMV-seronegative.

The CDR3 sequence: CASSATGAGNTIYF. For the CDR3, the DNA is TGTGCCAGCAGCGCTACAGGGGCTGGAAACACCATATATTTT. The rearrangement joins TRBV7-9 to TRBJ1-3; 7 bases line up with TRBD1. Germline V gene lookup returns CDR1 SEHNR and CDR2 FQNEAQ (reference sequence). The V segment lost 5 bases and the J segment 2 bases; nucleotides outside the gene matches: 3. This CDR3 contains 14 residues.